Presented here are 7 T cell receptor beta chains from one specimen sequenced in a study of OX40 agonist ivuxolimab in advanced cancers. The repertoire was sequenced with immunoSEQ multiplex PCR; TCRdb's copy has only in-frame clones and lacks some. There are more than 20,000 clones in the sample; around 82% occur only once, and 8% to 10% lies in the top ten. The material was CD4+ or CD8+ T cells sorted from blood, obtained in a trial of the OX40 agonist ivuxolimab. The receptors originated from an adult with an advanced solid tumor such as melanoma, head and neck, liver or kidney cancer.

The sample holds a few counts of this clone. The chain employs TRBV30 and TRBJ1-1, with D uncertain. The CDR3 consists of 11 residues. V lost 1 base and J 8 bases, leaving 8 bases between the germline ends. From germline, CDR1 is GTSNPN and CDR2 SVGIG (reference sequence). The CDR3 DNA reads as TGTGCCTGGAGTGCGTTTGGAGAAGCTTTCTTT. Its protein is CAWSAFGEAFF.

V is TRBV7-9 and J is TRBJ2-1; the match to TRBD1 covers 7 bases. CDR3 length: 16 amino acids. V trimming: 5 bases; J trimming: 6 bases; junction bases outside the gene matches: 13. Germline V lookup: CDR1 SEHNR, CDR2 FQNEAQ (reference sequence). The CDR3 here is CASSQYRTGFFNEQFF. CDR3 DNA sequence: TGTGCCAGCAGCCAGTACCGGACAGGTTTTTTCAATGAGCAGTTCTTC.

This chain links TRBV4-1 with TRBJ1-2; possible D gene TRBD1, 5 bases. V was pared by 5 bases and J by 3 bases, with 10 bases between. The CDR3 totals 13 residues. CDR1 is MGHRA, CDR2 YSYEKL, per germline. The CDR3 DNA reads TGCGCCAGCAGCGTGAAGGGGTACTATGGCTACACCTTC. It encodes CASSVKGYYGYTF.

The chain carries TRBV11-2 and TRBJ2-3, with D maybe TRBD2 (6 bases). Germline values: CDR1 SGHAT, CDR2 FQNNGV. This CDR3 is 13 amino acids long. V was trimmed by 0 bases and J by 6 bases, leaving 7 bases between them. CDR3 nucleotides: TGTGCCAGCAGCTTAGAACGGGGGGATACGCAGTATTTT. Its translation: CASSLERGDTQYF. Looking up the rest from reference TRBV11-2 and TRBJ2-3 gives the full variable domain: EAGVAQSPRYKIIEKRQSVAFWCNPISGHATLYWYQQILGQGPKLLIQFQNNGVVDDSQLPKDRFSAERLKGVDSTLKIQPAKLEDSAVYLCASSLERGDTQYFGPGTRLTVL.

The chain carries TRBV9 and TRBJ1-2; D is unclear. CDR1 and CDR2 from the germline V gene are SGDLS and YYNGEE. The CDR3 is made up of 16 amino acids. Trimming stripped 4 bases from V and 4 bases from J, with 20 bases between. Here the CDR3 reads CASSPSGQDDVYGYTF. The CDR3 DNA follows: TGTGCCAGCAGCCCTTCAGGCCAGGACGACGTCTATGGCTACACCTTC.

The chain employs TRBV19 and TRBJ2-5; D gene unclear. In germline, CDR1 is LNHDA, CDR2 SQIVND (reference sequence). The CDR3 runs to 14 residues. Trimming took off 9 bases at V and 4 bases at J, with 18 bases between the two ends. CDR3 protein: CASSLTGLPETQYF. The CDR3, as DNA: TGTGCCAGCTCGCTCACCGGCCTCCCAGAGACCCAGTACTTC.

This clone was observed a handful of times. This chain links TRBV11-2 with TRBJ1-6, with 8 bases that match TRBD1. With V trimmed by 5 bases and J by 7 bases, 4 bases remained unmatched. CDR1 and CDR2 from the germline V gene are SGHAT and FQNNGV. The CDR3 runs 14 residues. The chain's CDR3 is CASSPGQGNSPLHF. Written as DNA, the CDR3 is TGTGCCAGCAGCCCCGGACAGGGAAATTCACCCCTCCACTTT.